The 27 T cell receptor beta chains below were found in one sample sequenced in a study of blood T cell repertoires in COVID-19. Libraries were prepared by immunoSEQ multiplex PCR; TCRdb keeps only in-frame clonotypes and omits some of them. The sample includes 95,000 to 150,000 clones, just over 85% of them seen just once. The sample consisted of peripheral blood. The receptors derive from a man between 35 and 55 years old with acute or convalescent COVID-19.

This clone appeared a single time. This rearrangement joins TRBV5-1 to TRBJ1-1; 8 nucleotides line up with TRBD1. V shed 0 bases, J shed 6 bases, and the junction held 4 bases outside the gene matches. Germline CDR1 reads SGHRS; CDR2 reads YFSETQ. There are 14 residues in the CDR3. CDR3 sequence reads: CASSLEWTGSEAFF. CDR3 nucleotide sequence: TGCGCCAGCAGCTTGGAATGGACAGGGTCTGAAGCTTTCTTT.

This clone was counted only a few times. The chain recombines TRBV6-5 with TRBJ1-6, with D perhaps matching TRBD1 (6 bases). Per the germline V gene, CDR1 is MNHEY and CDR2 is SVGAGI. V lost 5 bases and J lost 5, with 10 bases in between. This CDR3 region has 14 residues. The CDR3 sequence is CASSRTAHNSPLHF. For the CDR3, the DNA is TGTGCCAGCAGTCGGACAGCCCATAATTCACCCCTCCACTTT.

The chain is built from TRBV19 and TRBJ1-5; the match to TRBD1 covers 9 bases. Germline V lookup: CDR1 LNHDA, CDR2 SQIVND (reference sequence). This CDR3 has 17 residues. V lost 4 bases and J lost 4; bases outside the gene matches: 11. The CDR3 DNA reads as TGTGCCAGTAGTACCAAATGGGGACAGGGTAGTAATCAGCCCCAGCATTTT. This sequence encodes CASSTKWGQGSNQPQHF. The full variable domain, completed using reference TRBV19 and TRBJ1-5, is DGGITQSPKYLFRKEGQNVTLSCEQNLNHDAMYWYRQDPGQGLRLIYYSQIVNDFQKGDIAEGYSVSREKKESFPLTVTSAQKNPTAFYLCASSTKWGQGSNQPQHFGDGTRLSIL.

The chain combines TRBV4-1 with TRBJ1-1; 8 nucleotides match TRBD1. This CDR3 comprises 15 residues. V shed 6 bases, J shed 0 bases, and the junction held 6 bases outside the gene matches. The V gene's germline CDR1 is MGHRA and CDR2 YSYEKL. Written as DNA, the CDR3 is TGCGCCAGCAGTCCCCCAGGGGGCCTGAACACTGAAGCTTTCTTT. Its translation: CASSPPGGLNTEAFF.

Regarding this clone: At the DNA level, this CDR3 is encoded by other sequences in the same sample as well. The V gene is TRBV4-1, the J gene TRBJ1-2; D is possibly TRBD1 (5 bases). Trimming stripped 1 base from V and 0 bases from J, with 6 bases between. CDR3 size: 14 residues. Germline V gives CDR1 MGHRA, CDR2 YSYEKL. The CDR3 coding sequence is TGCGCCAGCAGCCAAGGGGGCGCTAACTATGGCTACACCTTC. It is translated as CASSQGGANYGYTF.

The gene calls are TRBV5-4 and TRBJ1-2; no clear D. The CDR3 totals 15 residues. V was trimmed by 3 bases and J by 0 bases, leaving 12 bases between them. Germline CDR1 is SGHNT and CDR2 is YYREEE (reference sequence). In nucleotides, the CDR3 is TGTGCCAGCAGCTCCCGACAACTAGCTAACTATGGCTACACCTTC. It is translated as CASSSRQLANYGYTF.

The CDR3 coding sequence is TGTGCCAGCTTGACAGGGACCGGAAACACCATATATTTT. Its translation is CASLTGTGNTIYF. The rearrangement links TRBV28 to TRBJ1-3; 7 nucleotides match TRBD1. CDR3 length: 13 amino acids. Germline CDR1 is MDHEN and CDR2 is SYDVKM. The V segment lost 8 bases and the J segment 4 bases; nucleotides outside the gene matches: 5.

The CDR3 nucleotides read TGTGCCAGCAGTGAACCCGGGAGTATGAACACTGAAGCTTTCTTT. It encodes CASSEPGSMNTEAFF. The chain links TRBV6-1 to TRBJ1-1; no clear D gene. Looked up from germline, CDR1 is MNHNS and CDR2 is SASEGT. V shed 2 bases and J shed 0 bases, with 10 bases lying between them. CDR3 length equals 15 residues.

This sequence joins TRBV14 and TRBJ2-5; perhaps TRBD1 as D (6 bases). The CDR3 has 13 residues. Trimming left V 2 bases short and J 5 bases short, with 9 bases between. The V gene's germline CDR1 is SGHDN and CDR2 FVKESK. The CDR3 DNA follows: TGTGCCAGCAGCCAACAGGGGCGGGAGACCCAGTACTTC. Amino acid sequence: CASSQQGRETQYF.

V usage is TRBV7-2 and J usage is TRBJ1-1, with D perhaps matching TRBD1 (6 bases). This CDR3 has 14 residues. The V end lost 2 bases, the J end lost 10 bases, and 17 bases lay between the germline ends. CDR1 is SGHTA and CDR2 is FQGNSA in the germline V gene. The CDR3 DNA is TGTGCCAGCAGCTTAAGCACAGGGCTTCGTTCAGCTTTCTTT. Protein product: CASSLSTGLRSAFF.

This chain links TRBV5-4 with TRBJ2-3; D unresolved. V was cut by 2 bases and J by 6 bases, with 10 bases left in between. The CDR3 spans 13 residues. Germline V gene sequence: CDR1 SGHNT, CDR2 YYREEE (reference sequence). The CDR3 DNA is TGTGCCAGCAGCTTAGAGAATATGGATACGCAGTATTTT. It encodes CASSLENMDTQYF. Looking up the rest from reference TRBV5-4 and TRBJ2-3 gives the full variable domain: ETGVTQSPTHLIKTRGQQVTLRCSSQSGHNTVSWYQQALGQGPQFIFQYYREEENGRGNFPPRFSGLQFPNYSSELNVNALELDDSALYLCASSLENMDTQYFGPGTRLTVL.

The rearrangement joins TRBV14 to TRBJ2-2, with 10 bases that match TRBD1. V was pared by 4 bases and J by 4 bases, with 12 bases of the junction left unmatched. The CDR3 has 18 amino acids. The germline gives CDR1 SGHDN, CDR2 FVKESK. This chain's CDR3 is CASSRRRGTGAGTGELFF. In nucleotides, the CDR3 is TGTGCCAGCAGCCGCCGTAGGGGGACAGGGGCCGGCACCGGGGAGCTGTTTTTT.

The genes are TRBV12-3 or TRBV12-4 and TRBJ1-2, with TRBD1 identical over 7 bases. After removal of 6 bases from V and 8 bases from J, the junction contained 9 bases not matched to a gene. The CDR3 covers 13 residues. The CDR3 DNA reads as TGTGCCAGCAGCATTCAGACAGGGCGCGGCTACACCTTC. Its protein is CASSIQTGRGYTF.

The chain links TRBV10-1 to TRBJ2-1; TRBD1 aligns across 7 bases. The CDR3 length is 13 residues. Germline values: CDR1 WNHNN, CDR2 SYGVQD (reference sequence). After removal of 2 bases from V and 9 bases from J, the junction contained 4 bases not matched to a gene. The CDR3 DNA reads as TGCGCCAGCAGTGAGAGCCAGGGGGTTGAGCAGTTCTTC. This sequence encodes CASSESQGVEQFF.

The genes are TRBV13 and TRBJ2-1, with TRBD2 identical over 9 bases. The CDR3 has 18 residues. The V segment lost 4 bases and the J segment 7 bases; nucleotides outside the gene matches: 17. Germline loops: CDR1 PRHDT, CDR2 FYEKMQ (reference sequence). The DNA for the CDR3 is TGTGCCAGCAGCTCAAACAGCGGGAGGCTAGCGGGAATTAATGAGCAGTTCTTC. This codes for CASSSNSGRLAGINEQFF.

Only a few counts were recorded for this clone. The CDR3 protein is CASSYYDRKNQPQHF. DNA of the CDR3: TGTGCCAGCAGTTACTACGACAGGAAAAATCAGCCCCAGCATTTT. The chain carries TRBV6-2 or TRBV6-3 and TRBJ1-5; possibly TRBD1 for D (6 bases). CDR1 and CDR2 (germline): MNHEY, SVGEGT. V gave up 1 base and J gave up 4 bases, with 11 bases separating them. The CDR3 has 15 residues.

The chain is built from TRBV5-6 and TRBJ1-4; TRBD1 aligns across 10 bases. Germline V gene lookup returns CDR1 SGHDT and CDR2 YYEEEE. Germline trimming cut 1 base from V and 7 bases from J; bases unmatched to any gene: 4. This CDR3 comprises 15 residues. The CDR3 DNA reads as TGTGCCAGCAGCTTGAGACAGGGGGCTTTTGAAAAACTGTTTTTT. It is translated as CASSLRQGAFEKLFF.

The chain joins TRBV7-3 to TRBJ1-2, with 7 positions matching TRBD1. CDR1 is SGHTA, CDR2 FQGTGA, per germline. This CDR3 is built from 16 residues. Germline trimming cut 10 bases from V and 1 base from J; bases unmatched to any gene: 15. This CDR3 reads CATNIITGVYNYGYTF. The CDR3 DNA sequence: TGTGCCACAAACATCATAACAGGGGTGTATAACTATGGCTACACCTTC.

The V and J genes are TRBV12-3 or TRBV12-4 and TRBJ1-2; TRBD1 might be the D (6 bases). This CDR3 comprises 13 residues. The ends were cut back, 3 bases at V and 7 bases at J, with 12 bases in the middle. As DNA, the CDR3 is TGTGCCAGCAGTTTGCACAGGGTGTTTGGCTACACCTTC. The encoded protein is CASSLHRVFGYTF.

The V gene is TRBV5-4, the J gene TRBJ1-4; D unresolved. V was trimmed by 2 bases and J by 5 bases, leaving 4 bases between them. The CDR3 spans 12 residues. Per germline, CDR1 SGHNT and CDR2 YYREEE (reference sequence). The CDR3 reads CASSLANEKLFF. CDR3 coding DNA: TGTGCCAGCAGCTTAGCGAATGAAAAACTGTTTTTT. The full variable domain, rest sourced from reference TRBV5-4 and TRBJ1-4, is ETGVTQSPTHLIKTRGQQVTLRCSSQSGHNTVSWYQQALGQGPQFIFQYYREEENGRGNFPPRFSGLQFPNYSSELNVNALELDDSALYLCASSLANEKLFFGSGTQLSVL.

J is TRBJ1-1 and V is TRBV5-4, with D possibly TRBD1 on 6 matching bases. V was trimmed by 4 bases and J by 3 bases, leaving 13 bases between them. The CDR3 loop spans 14 amino acids. The germline V gene has CDR1 SGHNT and CDR2 YYREEE (reference sequence). CDR3 bases: TGTGCCAGCAGCCGAGGGGGGGGAGACACTGAAGCTTTCTTT. It specifies CASSRGGGDTEAFF.

This chain uses TRBV12-3 or TRBV12-4 with TRBJ1-2, with D possibly being TRBD1 (6 bases). CDR3 size: 12 residues. V shed 8 bases and J shed 5 bases, with 12 bases lying between them. The CDR3 sequence is CASSWTDYGYTF. The CDR3, as DNA: TGTGCCAGCTCCTGGACAGATTATGGCTACACCTTC.

V usage is TRBV6-2 or TRBV6-3 and J usage is TRBJ2-5; 12 bases align to TRBD2. The CDR3 spans 18 residues. Trimming at V came to 0 bases and at J to 1 base, leaving 6 bases not matched to a gene. Germline V gene data show CDR1 as MNHEY and CDR2 as SVGEGT. The CDR3 spells CASSYSPRLAGAQETQYF. The CDR3 nucleotides read TGTGCCAGCAGTTACTCCCCTCGACTAGCGGGGGCCCAAGAGACCCAGTACTTC.

The chain carries TRBV6-6 and TRBJ2-7, with TRBD2 matching over 11 bases. This CDR3 spans 16 amino acids. Germline V gene data show CDR1 as MNHNY and CDR2 as SVGAGI (reference sequence). The trim removed 7 bases at V and 2 bases at J, leaving 10 bases unmatched. The CDR3 spells CASTNPGTSGAYEQYF. CDR3 coding DNA: TGTGCCAGCACTAACCCTGGGACTAGCGGAGCCTACGAGCAGTACTTC.

V usage is TRBV5-1 and J usage is TRBJ2-2; 7 nucleotides align to TRBD1. Germline V CDR1 and CDR2: SGHRS, YFSETQ. The length of the CDR3 is 15 residues. Trimming at V came to 4 bases and at J to 3 bases, leaving 6 bases not matched to a gene. For the CDR3, the DNA is TGCGCCAGCAGCCAACGACAGGGTGACACCGGGGAGCTGTTTTTT. Its protein product is CASSQRQGDTGELFF.

V is TRBV7-9 and J is TRBJ2-7, with 14 bases aligning to TRBD2. V lost 5 bases to trimming and J lost 5 bases; unmatched junction nucleotides: 5. In germline, CDR1 is SEHNR, CDR2 FQNEAQ (reference sequence). This CDR3 has 15 amino acids. The CDR3 sequence is CASSTGLAGVDEQYF. The CDR3 DNA sequence: TGTGCCAGCAGCACGGGACTAGCGGGAGTCGACGAGCAGTACTTC.

This clone was counted only a few times. This chain links TRBV2 with TRBJ1-1, with 9 nucleotides matching TRBD1. Per germline, CDR1 SNHLY and CDR2 FYNNEI. V was clipped by 1 base and J by 10 bases; unmatched bases: 10. The length of the CDR3 is 15 residues. As DNA, the CDR3 is TGTGCCAGCAGTGAAGTGGACAGGGGCCGCGCCGGAGCTTTCTTT. Translating it yields CASSEVDRGRAGAFF.